These 20 T cell receptor beta chains were all obtained from the same sample, sequenced in a study of CD8+ T cells in alopecia areata. cDNA serving as the sequencing template came from extracted, reverse transcribed RNA. Data came from immunoSEQ multiplex PCR; TCRdb stores just in-frame clones and leaves some out. Of roughly 120,000 clones detected, 55% to 70% appear once; the ten largest clones hold 2.5% to 3%. Sequenced sample: CD4+ T cells sorted from blood. The receptors here all came from a human donor in good health.

This chain joins TRBV5-1 and TRBJ1-5; D might be TRBD1 (6 bases). Germline CDR1 is SGHRS and CDR2 is YFSETQ. Trimming cost V 0 bases and J 7 bases, with 14 bases left between them. The CDR3 runs 15 residues. CDR3 coding DNA: TGCGCCAGCAGCTTGGTGGGGGGGCGCGGGCAGCCCCAGCATTTT. Residues: CASSLVGGRGQPQHF.

CDR3 sequence reads: CASSFGGIGELFF. In DNA, the CDR3 is TGTGCCAGCAGCTTCGGAGGGATCGGGGAGCTGTTTTTT. The rearrangement links TRBV7-3 to TRBJ2-2; tentative D call: TRBD2 (6 bases). The germline V gene encodes CDR1 SGHTA and CDR2 FQGTGA. The V end lost 3 bases, the J end lost 7 bases, and 9 bases lay between the germline ends. The CDR3 is made up of 13 amino acids. The variable domain in full, with the rest retrieved from reference TRBV7-3 and TRBJ2-2, is GAGVSQTPSNKVTEKGKYVELRCDPISGHTALYWYRQSLGQGPEFLIYFQGTGAADDSGLPNDRFFAVRPEGSVSTLKIQRTERGDSAVYLCASSFGGIGELFFGEGSRLTVL.

This clone was detected only once. This chain joins TRBV29-1 and TRBJ1-1, with unresolved D. The germline V and J ends were trimmed by 3 bases and 2 bases, with 7 bases remaining between them. The CDR3 extends over 12 amino acids. Germline V gene lookup returns CDR1 SQVTM and CDR2 ANQGSEA. CDR3 sequence: CSVEYRNTEAFF. The CDR3 nucleotides read TGCAGCGTTGAGTATCGTAACACTGAAGCTTTCTTT. The variable domain in full, completed from reference TRBV29-1 and TRBJ1-1, reads SAVISQKPSRDICQRGTSLTIQCQVDSQVTMMFWYRQQPGQSLTLIATANQGSEATYESGFVIDKFPISRPNLTFSTLTVSNMSPEDSSIYLCSVEYRNTEAFFGQGTRLTVV.

J is TRBJ1-6 and V is TRBV5-6, with D possibly matching TRBD1 (5 bases). There are 15 residues in the CDR3. CDR1 and CDR2 from the germline V gene are SGHDT and YYEEEE. V was pared by 4 bases and J by 7 bases, with 15 bases between. CDR3 in DNA: TGTGCCAGCAGCCCACGCCGGGGGTGGAATTCACCCCTCCACTTT. Protein: CASSPRRGWNSPLHF.

The gene calls are TRBV5-1 and TRBJ2-7; D is ambiguous. The CDR3 is 14 amino acids. Per the germline V gene, CDR1 is SGHRS and CDR2 is YFSETQ. V shed 4 bases and J shed 5 bases, with 16 bases lying between them. The CDR3: CASSLGYRGDEQYF. As DNA, the CDR3 is TGCGCCAGCAGCCTGGGATACCGCGGCGACGAGCAGTACTTC. Variable domain in full (rest from reference TRBV5-1 and TRBJ2-7): KAGVTQTPRYLIKTRGQQVTLSCSPISGHRSVSWYQQTPGQGLQFLFEYFSETQRNKGNFPGRFSGRQFSNSRSEMNVSTLELGDSALYLCASSLGYRGDEQYFGPGTRLTVT.

This clone was counted a few times. The CDR3 spells CASSAGLKNTEAFF. The CDR3, as DNA: TGTGCCAGCAGCGCCGGGCTTAAAAACACTGAAGCTTTCTTT. The chain combines TRBV27 with TRBJ1-1, with unresolved D. The V gene lost 6 bases and the J gene lost 2 bases, with 13 bases spanning the gap. In germline, CDR1 is MNHEY, CDR2 SMNVEV (reference sequence). The CDR3 spans 14 residues.

The chain is built from TRBV29-1 and TRBJ2-7; either TRBD1 or TRBD2 may supply D (5 bases each). CDR3 length equals 16 residues. The germline V gene has CDR1 SQVTM and CDR2 ANQGSEA. Trimming took 7 bases from V and 5 from J, leaving 27 bases between them. The CDR3: CSGAHGDLLNLHEQYF. CDR3 nucleotides: TGCAGCGGCGCCCACGGGGACCTCCTTAATCTCCACGAGCAGTACTTC.

V is TRBV29-1 and J is TRBJ2-7; 8 positions match TRBD1. CDR1 and CDR2 from the germline V gene are SQVTM and ANQGSEA. Trimming cost V 4 bases and J 0 bases; bases outside gene matches: 11. The CDR3 runs 16 residues. The CDR3 DNA reads as TGCAGCGTTGCCCGAGGAAGGGACAGGACCTCCTACGAGCAGTACTTC. Its translation: CSVARGRDRTSYEQYF.

This sequence joins TRBV2 and TRBJ1-2; 10 positions match TRBD1. The CDR3 runs to 14 residues. The trim removed 5 bases at V and 4 bases at J, leaving 4 bases unmatched. Germline CDR1 SNHLY, CDR2 FYNNEI. Here the CDR3 DNA reads TGTGCCAGCAGTCGACAGGGGGCTGGCTATGGCTACACCTTC. This translates into CASSRQGAGYGYTF.

V and J are TRBV29-1 and TRBJ1-1; D not resolved. Germline V gene sequence: CDR1 SQVTM, CDR2 ANQGSEA. V was pared by 5 bases and J by 1 base, with 14 bases between. CDR3 length: 14 residues. CDR3 sequence: CSVMADLGNTEAFF. CDR3 nucleotide sequence: TGCAGCGTTATGGCAGACCTGGGGAACACTGAAGCTTTCTTT.

CDR3 region: CSVVRVSYNEQFF. The CDR3 nucleotides read TGCAGCGTTGTAAGGGTTTCCTACAATGAGCAGTTCTTC. The chain carries TRBV29-1 and TRBJ2-1, with D uncertain. Germline V gene data show CDR1 as SQVTM and CDR2 as ANQGSEA. The CDR3 extends over 13 amino acids. With 4 bases removed from V and 1 base from J, the gap between germline ends came to 8 bases.

The CDR3 DNA reads TGCGCCAGCAGCCAAGATGCGCGGGGCCCATCCAATTTTGAGCAGTTCTTC. Translating gives CASSQDARGPSNFEQFF. V and J are TRBV4-1 and TRBJ2-1, with D maybe TRBD2 (6 bases). The germline CDR1 and CDR2 sequences are MGHRA and YSYEKL. The CDR3 is 17 amino acids. V dropped 0 bases and J dropped 9 bases, with 21 bases sitting between them.

The CDR3 DNA reads as TGCGCCAGCAGCCAAGACCAGGGCTATTACACAGATACGCAGTATTTT. The encoded protein is CASSQDQGYYTDTQYF. The chain recombines TRBV4-1 with TRBJ2-3; D possibly corresponds to TRBD1 (5 bases). CDR3 length equals 16 residues. V gave up 0 bases and J gave up 2 bases, with 12 bases separating them. In germline, CDR1 is MGHRA, CDR2 YSYEKL.

The genes are TRBV29-1 and TRBJ2-4, with unresolved D. CDR1 is SQVTM, CDR2 ANQGSEA, per germline. The CDR3 has 12 amino acids. V lost 2 bases to trimming and J lost 7 bases, with 9 bases between them. The CDR3 nucleotides are TGCAGCGTTGAACGCAACCCCAACATTCAGTACTTC. As protein: CSVERNPNIQYF. Full variable domain (rest looked up from reference TRBV29-1 and TRBJ2-4): SAVISQKPSRDICQRGTSLTIQCQVDSQVTMMFWYRQQPGQSLTLIATANQGSEATYESGFVIDKFPISRPNLTFSTLTVSNMSPEDSSIYLCSVERNPNIQYFGAGTRLSVL.

This clone was seen a few times. The chain carries TRBV29-1 and TRBJ2-3; TRBD2 agrees at 8 bases. The CDR3 contains 14 residues. Germline V lookup: CDR1 SQVTM, CDR2 ANQGSEA. The trim removed 4 bases at V and 3 bases at J, leaving 6 bases unmatched. The CDR3 bases are TGCAGCGTTGTTGCCGGGGGGGGAACAGATACGCAGTATTTT. Translated, it gives CSVVAGGGTDTQYF.

This rearrangement joins TRBV5-5 to TRBJ2-1, with TRBD1 matching 7 bases. Trimming took 4 bases from V and 9 from J; bases not matched to a gene: 13. This CDR3 comprises 15 residues. Germline CDR1 is SGHKS and CDR2 is YYEKEE (reference sequence). The CDR3 bases are TGTGCCAGCAGCACGGGGACAGCGTCTACAAGTGAGCAGTTCTTC. This codes for CASSTGTASTSEQFF. Complete variable domain (other parts from reference TRBV5-5 and TRBJ2-1): DAGVTQSPTHLIKTRGQQVTLRCSPISGHKSVSWYQQVLGQGPQFIFQYYEKEERGRGNFPDRFSARQFPNYSSELNVNALLLGDSALYLCASSTGTASTSEQFFGPGTRLTVL.

The CDR3 region is CASSPVFLYNSPLHF. The CDR3 bases are TGTGCCAGCAGCCCAGTCTTCCTCTATAATTCACCCCTCCACTTT. The chain is built from TRBV2 and TRBJ1-6; the D is unclear. The ends were cut back, 6 bases at V and 3 bases at J, with 12 bases in the middle. This CDR3 is built from 15 residues. Germline values: CDR1 SNHLY, CDR2 FYNNEI. Complete variable domain (other parts from reference TRBV2 and TRBJ1-6): EPEVTQTPSHQVTQMGQEVILRCVPISNHLYFYWYRQILGQKVEFLVSFYNNEISEKSEIFDDQFSVERPDGSNFTLKIRSTKLEDSAMYFCASSPVFLYNSPLHFGNGTRLTVT.

The J gene is TRBJ1-2, the V gene TRBV29-1; D is undetermined. The germline V gene encodes CDR1 SQVTM and CDR2 ANQGSEA. This CDR3 spans 13 amino acids. Between the trimmed V and J ends, which lost 4 bases and 1 base, there was a span of 10 bases. In nucleotides, the CDR3 is TGCAGCGTTGGTCAAATTAATAACTATGGCTACACCTTC. Amino acid sequence: CSVGQINNYGYTF. Full variable domain (rest looked up from reference TRBV29-1 and TRBJ1-2): SAVISQKPSRDICQRGTSLTIQCQVDSQVTMMFWYRQQPGQSLTLIATANQGSEATYESGFVIDKFPISRPNLTFSTLTVSNMSPEDSSIYLCSVGQINNYGYTFGSGTRLTVV.

The chain carries TRBV30 and TRBJ1-2, with TRBD1 as a possible D gene (5 bases). The CDR3 runs 13 residues. Germline V gene sequence: CDR1 GTSNPN, CDR2 SVGIG (reference sequence). Trimming removed 4 bases from V and 8 bases from J, with 17 bases in between. The CDR3: CAWTIQGGYGYTF. CDR3 in DNA: TGTGCCTGGACGATTCAGGGCGGGTACGGCTACACCTTC. Full variable domain (missing parts from reference TRBV30 and TRBJ1-2): SQTIHQWPATLVQPVGSPLSLECTVEGTSNPNLYWYRQAAGRGLQLLFYSVGIGQISSEVPQNLSASRPQDRQFILSSKKLLLSDSGFYLCAWTIQGGYGYTFGSGTRLTVV.

The chain links TRBV29-1 to TRBJ2-3, with a tentative D call TRBD1 (6 bases). The CDR3 runs to 12 residues. V lost 6 bases to trimming and J lost 4 bases, with 11 bases between them. CDR1 is SQVTM, CDR2 ANQGSEA, per germline. The CDR3 DNA reads TGCAGCGTACACCCAGGGGCAGATACGCAGTATTTT. Its translation: CSVHPGADTQYF.